This record covers a single T cell receptor beta chain. This clonotype was found many times. Its antigen is unknown. There are no base qualities to consult, and no much larger clone falls within one base. The data belong to a study of CD8 T cells in ankylosing spondylitis (dated by TCRdb to about 2017). Context from the whole study: T cell receptor beta repertoires were profiled in healthy donors and ankylosing spondylitis patients so that disease-linked TCR variants could be found. Peripheral blood samples were taken, and synovial fluid was additionally collected from ankylosing spondylitis patients. In total, the full study cohort was made up of about 110 healthy donors and about two dozen ankylosing spondylitis patients. Broader findings and caveats from the paper: Some motif variants were previously reported in synovial fluid and blood of reactive arthritis patients, suggesting common disease-initiation mechanisms. A TCR beta motif made up of several highly homologous amino acid variants appeared to be characteristic of blood from ankylosing spondylitis patients. Significant enrichment of the disease-linked clones was reported in matched synovial fluid samples from ankylosing spondylitis patients. A CD8+ phenotype was shown by the disease-linked clones, which were found at relatively low frequencies in peripheral blood.

The germline V gene encodes CDR1 SGHDT and CDR2 YYEEEE. Its CDR3 holds 19 amino acids, cysteine through phenylalanine. Here the CDR3 DNA is all that survives: 57 bases in frame from base 1. V lost 1 base and J lost 0 bases; the stretch between them is 22 bases long. Data came from an Illumina HiSeq 2500. Quantitative 5'-RACE with molecular barcodes was the method used to prepare the TCR beta libraries. In the original analysis: To identify disease-linked TCR variants, a new computational method was used, one built on a probabilistic model of VDJ rearrangement. The raw public reads went through TCRdb reprocessing: fastp at Q25, MiXCR clone calling, in-frame beta chains kept. When rows share a CDR3 protein, they turn into one entry using the most common DNA and genes. These V and J calls derive from TCRdb rather than the authors' analysis. For this sample the table gives about 220,000 distinct CDR3 sequences, of which over 9.5% were detected only once. The ten largest clones add up to 21% of the sample.

Sequencing was done on a sample of blood, either unsorted or a sorted T cell fraction (not recorded which). This clonotype originated in a male donor with ankylosing spondylitis or in good health (not recorded which). The chain links TRBV5-6 with TRBJ1-2, and TRBD1 may be the D gene, going by 6 matching bases. CDR3 region: CASSLIGYLGQKTNYGYTF. The DNA sequence is as follows: TGTGCCAGCAGCTTGATAGGATATCTCGGACAGAAAACTAACTATGGCTACACCTTC. Outside the CDR3, residues come from the reference TRBV5-6 and TRBJ1-2 proteins, so the full variable domain is: DAGVTQSPTHLIKTRGQQVTLRCSPKSGHDTVSWYQQALGQGPQFIFQYYEEEERQRGNFPDRFSGHQFPNYSSELNVNALLLGDSALYLCASSLIGYLGQKTNYGYTFGSGTRLTVV.